These T cell receptor beta chains were read from a single sample in a study of blood T cell repertoires in COVID-19. Measured with immunoSEQ multiplex PCR; TCRdb has only the in-frame clones, and not every one. The sample includes some 460,000 clones, roughly 85% of them seen just once. The sample consisted of PBMCs or T cells enriched from blood (not recorded which). The receptors were gathered from a woman aged 18-29 years with acute COVID-19. CDR3s include the opening cysteine and the closing phenylalanine or tryptophan. D genes are given only for firm matches. The size entry is marked missing in some rows and otherwise reads once, few, many or a size class.

J | D | size | V | DNA | CDR3
TRBJ1-6 | TRBD1 | . | TRBV4-3 | TGCGCCAGCGGAACCACACAGGGGTACAATTCACCCCTCCACTTT | CASGTTQGYNSPLHF
TRBJ2-2 | . | once | TRBV11-2 | TGTGCCAGCAGCTTAGATCGACACATCGGGAACACCGGGGAGCTGTTTTTT | CASSLDRHIGNTGELFF
TRBJ1-6 | . | . | TRBV21-1 | TGTGCCAGCAGCAACACACACCCTAGAGGCGAGGGAAACTCTTTAAATTCACCCCTCCACTTT | CASSNTHPRGEGNSLNSPLHF
TRBJ2-7 | TRBD2 | . | TRBV4-3 | TGCGCCAGCAGCCAAGATCGGGGACATATAGCGGGAGCCAACTACGAGCAGTACTTC | CASSQDRGHIAGANYEQYF
TRBJ1-1 | TRBD1 | . | TRBV11-2 | TGTGCCAGCAGCCCCCGGACAGGGGCTTTGAACACTGAAGCTTTCTTT | CASSPRTGALNTEAFF
TRBJ1-1 | TRBD1 | . | TRBV14 | TGTGCCAGCAGCCGAGAATTGACAGGGACTGAAGCTTTCTTT | CASSRELTGTEAFF
TRBJ1-3 | . | . | TRBV6-5 | TGTGCCAGCAGGCGGGCCGGCTCTGGAAACACCATATATTTT | CASRRAGSGNTIYF
TRBJ2-1 | TRBD1 | . | TRBV4-1 | TGCGCCAGCAGCCAGCCACCGGGACAGGGTAAGAATGAGCAGTTCTTC | CASSQPPGQGKNEQFF
TRBJ2-5 | . | . | TRBV9 | TGTGCCAGCAGCGTAGCTGGGACTGGGGGAGAGACCCAGTACTTC | CASSVAGTGGETQYF
TRBJ2-7 | TRBD1 | . | TRBV7-8 | TGTGCCAGCATCCCAGGTTCGGGACAGTGGGATGATGTGCAGTACTTC | CASIPGSGQWDDVQYF
TRBJ1-3 | . | . | TRBV7-9 | TGTGCCAGCAGCTTAGTTGGGGCCGGAAACACCATATATTTT | CASSLVGAGNTIYF
TRBJ2-7 | TRBD1 | few | TRBV11-2 | TGTGCCAGCAGCTCCGTACCCGGGACAGCCTCCTACGAGCAGTACTTC | CASSSVPGTASYEQYF
TRBJ2-2 | . | . | TRBV9 | TGTGCCAGCAGCGTTATCAACGGACAGTCCGGGGAGCTGTTTTTT | CASSVINGQSGELFF
TRBJ1-4 | TRBD1 | . | TRBV9 | TGTGCCAGCAGCGTGTCCACCGGGACAGGAGAAAAAAATGAAAAACTGTTTTTT | CASSVSTGTGEKNEKLFF
TRBJ2-1 | TRBD2 | . | TRBV5-8 | TGTGCCAGCAGCTTGGCCGGCGATAGCGGGGGGCCAACCTACAATGAGCAGTTCTTC | CASSLAGDSGGPTYNEQFF
TRBJ2-1 | . | . | TRBV7-3 | TGTGCCAGCAGTTCCGATAGGGGGGGCAGCTCCTACAATGAGCAGTTCTTC | CASSSDRGGSSYNEQFF
TRBJ1-1 | TRBD1 | . | TRBV19 | TGTGCCAGTACCCGACAGGGAGGCGAGTACACTGAAGCTTTCTTT | CASTRQGGEYTEAFF
TRBJ1-5 | . | . | TRBV4-1 | TGCGCCAGCAGCCACCCTAAAACTCAAGCGGGTACAGCTCTTAGCAATCAGCCCCAGCATTTT | CASSHPKTQAGTALSNQPQHF
TRBJ2-7 | TRBD2 | . | TRBV19 | TGTGCCAGTAGTATAACGGGAGGCTCCGGGGAGCAGTACTTC | CASSITGGSGEQYF
TRBJ2-7 | TRBD2 | . | TRBV29-1 | TGCAGCACACAGACAGGCGGGGGGGCCGAGCAGTACTTC | CSTQTGGGAEQYF
TRBJ1-2 | . | . | TRBV6-5 | TGTGCCAGCAGCTTGACAGTTTATTATGGCTACACCTTC | CASSLTVYYGYTF
TRBJ2-1 | TRBD2 | . | TRBV27 | TGTGCCAGCAGTTTATCGTTCGGGAGGGCCCAAGATGAGCAGTTCTTC | CASSLSFGRAQDEQFF
TRBJ1-1 | . | few | TRBV5-4 | TGTGCCAGCAGCCTACAGGGCGGCGCTGAAGCTTTCTTT | CASSLQGGAEAFF
TRBJ2-7 | TRBD1 | . | TRBV7-9 | TGTGCCAGCAGCCGAGGGACAGCGTTATCCTACGAGCAGTACTTC | CASSRGTALSYEQYF
TRBJ1-2 | . | . | TRBV19 | TGTGCCAGTAGTATAGGTGGCGGAGGCTACACCTTC | CASSIGGGGYTF
TRBJ1-5 | TRBD1 | . | TRBV19 | TGTGCCAGTAGCCGGGGACAGGGGGATCAGCCCCAGCATTTT | CASSRGQGDQPQHF
TRBJ2-1 | . | . | TRBV28 | TGTGCCAGCAGGCCTTTACGTCGGGATTACAATGAGCAGTTCTTC | CASRPLRRDYNEQFF
TRBJ1-5 | . | . | TRBV6-1 | TGTGCCAGCAGTTCCCAGGTAGATCAGCCCCAGCATTTT | CASSSQVDQPQHF
TRBJ2-3 | TRBD2 | . | TRBV27 | TGTGCCAGCAGTTTACGACTAGCGGTTACCGTGGAGGAAGATACGCAGTATTTT | CASSLRLAVTVEEDTQYF
TRBJ2-1 | . | . | TRBV6-5 | TGTGCCAGCAGCCGTAACAGGGTCTCCTACAATGAGCAGTTCTTC | CASSRNRVSYNEQFF
TRBJ2-1 | TRBD2 | . | TRBV27 | TGTGCCAGCAGCCTCAAGCGGGAGGGTTCCTACAATGAGCAGTTCTTC | CASSLKREGSYNEQFF
TRBJ1-2 | TRBD1 | . | TRBV5-6 | TGTGCCAGCAGCTTGCGGGACAGGGCTGATGGCTACACCTTC | CASSLRDRADGYTF
TRBJ1-5 | . | . | TRBV10-1 | TGCGCCAGCAGTGAGAGTCAGGGTCGGCCCCAGCATTTT | CASSESQGRPQHF
TRBJ2-3 | TRBD2 | . | TRBV11-2 | TGTGCCAGCAGCTTAGGGGCTAGCGGGGGGGCCACAGATACGCAGTATTTT | CASSLGASGGATDTQYF
TRBJ2-7 | TRBD1 | . | TRBV19 | TGTGCCAGTAGTATTTCTGTGGGGACAGGGATTTACGAGCAGTACTTC | CASSISVGTGIYEQYF
TRBJ1-4 | . | . | TRBV4-3 | TGCGCCAGCAGCCAGCAGGCAGGGTGGACTAATGAAAAACTGTTTTTT | CASSQQAGWTNEKLFF
TRBJ2-5 | . | . | TRBV5-1 | TGCGCCAGCAGCTTAGAGTCCGTCCAAGAGACCCAGTACTTC | CASSLESVQETQYF
TRBJ1-3 | . | . | TRBV10-3 | TGTGCCTCCGGGGGGAGTGACTCTGGAAACACCATATATTTT | CASGGSDSGNTIYF
TRBJ1-4 | . | few | TRBV7-9 | TGTGCCAGCAGCTTAACACGAACTAATGAAAAACTGTTTTTT | CASSLTRTNEKLFF
TRBJ2-1 | . | . | TRBV6-2/TRBV6-3 | TGTGCCAGCAGTGTAGCGAGAGACTACAATGAGCAGTTCTTC | CASSVARDYNEQFF
TRBJ1-2 | TRBD1 | . | TRBV27 | TGTGCCAGCAGTTCAACGACAGGGCCCTATGGCTACACCTTC | CASSSTTGPYGYTF
TRBJ1-1 | . | . | TRBV6-2/TRBV6-3 | . | CASSTSGGAYTEAFF
TRBJ1-3 | TRBD1 | . | TRBV5-1 | TGCGCCAGCAGCCCAGGGGGAGGCAGAAACACCATATATTTT | CASSPGGGRNTIYF
TRBJ2-7 | TRBD2 | . | TRBV2 | TGTGCCAGCAGTCGGACTAGCGGGGGCTCCTACGAGCAGTACTTC | CASSRTSGGSYEQYF
TRBJ1-1 | . | . | TRBV5-6 | TGTGCCAGCAGCTTAGAAGGCTGGGGGCAGATCAACACTGAAGCTTTCTTT | CASSLEGWGQINTEAFF
TRBJ2-4 | TRBD1 | . | TRBV7-2 | TGTGCCAGCAGTCAGGGACAGGGTGGAGGCATTCAGTACTTC | CASSQGQGGGIQYF
TRBJ2-5 | TRBD2 | . | TRBV27 | TGTGCCAGCAGTGGGGGGGTGCTAGCGGGAGTTCAAGAGACCCAGTACTTC | CASSGGVLAGVQETQYF
TRBJ2-5 | TRBD2 | . | TRBV6-5 | TGTGCCAGCAGTTACTCGACGGGGGGAGAGACCCAGTACTTC | CASSYSTGGETQYF
TRBJ2-7 | . | . | TRBV3-1/TRBV3-2 | TGTGCCAGCAGCCAAGATCTTCTAGCCCCCTACGAGCAGTACTTC | CASSQDLLAPYEQYF
TRBJ1-3 | . | . | TRBV5-5 | TGTGCCAGCAGCGCCCACCCGGTTCCCTCTGGAAACACCATATATTTT | CASSAHPVPSGNTIYF
TRBJ2-1 | . | once | TRBV10-2 | TGCGCCAGCAGTGAGTCGTTTTCAGGGTACAATGAGCAGTTCTTC | CASSESFSGYNEQFF
TRBJ1-6 | . | . | TRBV25-1 | TGTGCCAACAGTCGGGGTGGTCGTTCGCCCCTCCACTTT | CANSRGGRSPLHF